These 15 T cell receptor beta chains share one sample of origin, sequenced in a study of T-cell memory formation after mild COVID-19. TCRdb processed the 5' RACE reads anew with MiXCR; each CDR3 protein has one entry. The sample contains 350,000 to 400,000 distinct CDR3 sequences, more than 20% of which appear only once. The sequencing input was PBMCs or a T cell subset sorted from them (not recorded which). Receptors originate from an adult woman who had mild COVID-19 (a few samples of this study predate the infection). Cell type and time point are not known.

The chain combines TRBV25-1 with TRBJ2-7; no clear D gene. This CDR3 region has 15 residues. CDR1 is MGHDK, CDR2 SYGVNS, per germline. With 3 bases removed from V and 4 bases from J, the gap between germline ends came to 16 bases. The CDR3 here is CASSEVSEQPYEQYF. The CDR3, as DNA: TGTGCCAGCAGTGAGGTCAGCGAACAACCATACGAGCAGTACTTC.

The gene calls are TRBV5-1 and TRBJ2-2; the match to TRBD2 covers 10 bases. The CDR3 is made up of 18 amino acids. CDR1 and CDR2 from the germline V gene are SGHRS and YFSETQ. The junction had 6 bases not matched to a gene; V was cut back by 0 bases and J by 1 base. The CDR3 DNA follows: TGCGCCAGCAGCTTGGCCCTAGCGGGGGCCCAGAACACCGGGGAGCTGTTTTTT. It encodes CASSLALAGAQNTGELFF.

There are a few counts of this clonotype. V usage is TRBV5-1 and J usage is TRBJ1-1; no firm D call. CDR3 length: 13 amino acids. The ends were cut back, 0 bases at V and 3 bases at J, with 6 bases in the middle. In germline, CDR1 is SGHRS, CDR2 YFSETQ. The CDR3 loop reads CASSLGIDTEAFF. The CDR3, as DNA: TGCGCCAGCAGCTTGGGGATTGACACTGAAGCTTTCTTT.

The chain couples TRBV6-2 or TRBV6-3 to TRBJ2-7; weak D call: TRBD2 (6 bases). There are 13 residues in the CDR3. Trimming took off 6 bases at V and 3 bases at J, with 12 bases between the two ends. Germline CDR1 is MNHEY and CDR2 is SVGEGT. The CDR3 region is CASRYYGSYEQYF. The CDR3 DNA sequence: TGTGCCAGCAGATATTACGGGAGCTACGAGCAGTACTTC.

The chain uses TRBV24-1 and TRBJ2-5, with 7 bases aligning to TRBD1. Looked up from germline, CDR1 is KGHDR and CDR2 is SFDVKD. The CDR3 covers 14 residues. V trimming: 7 bases; J trimming: 5 bases; junction bases outside the gene matches: 9. CDR3 sequence: CATRATGAEETQYF. CDR3 nucleotide sequence: TGTGCCACCAGAGCTACAGGGGCGGAGGAGACCCAGTACTTC.

V is TRBV5-1 and J is TRBJ1-2; D is perhaps TRBD1 (5 bases). Deletions cut 3 bases from V and 6 bases from J, with 15 bases between. CDR1 is SGHRS, CDR2 YFSETQ, per germline. The CDR3 covers 14 residues. The chain's CDR3 is CASSWGEGMDGYTF. CDR3 sequence (DNA): TGCGCCAGCAGCTGGGGTGAGGGGATGGATGGCTACACCTTC. The whole variable domain, remainder taken from reference TRBV5-1 and TRBJ1-2, is KAGVTQTPRYLIKTRGQQVTLSCSPISGHRSVSWYQQTPGQGLQFLFEYFSETQRNKGNFPGRFSGRQFSNSRSEMNVSTLELGDSALYLCASSWGEGMDGYTFGSGTRLTVV.

This clonotype was counted only a few times. V usage is TRBV2 and J usage is TRBJ1-5; D is uncertain. Trimming cost V 9 bases and J 0 bases, with 12 bases left between them. Germline CDR1 reads SNHLY; CDR2 reads FYNNEI. CDR3 size: 14 residues. The CDR3 DNA is TGTGCCAGTCGAGTGGGGATTAGCAATCAGCCCCAGCATTTT. Protein product: CASRVGISNQPQHF.

V and J are TRBV20-1 and TRBJ2-7; tentatively, D is TRBD2 (6 bases). The CDR3 runs to 15 residues. Germline lookup yields CDR1 DFQATT and CDR2 SNEGSKA (reference sequence). V was trimmed by 0 bases and J by 2 bases, leaving 14 bases between them. CDR3 residues: CSAREIAATAYEQYF. The CDR3 DNA follows: TGCAGTGCTAGAGAGATAGCGGCGACTGCCTACGAGCAGTACTTC.

The rearrangement joins TRBV7-2 to TRBJ1-5; TRBD1 agrees at 9 bases. The CDR3 sequence is 15 residues long. Germline V gene data show CDR1 as SGHTA and CDR2 as FQGNSA. With V trimmed by 3 bases and J by 3 bases, 3 bases remained unmatched. CDR3 amino acids: CASSFGTGSNQPQHF. CDR3 DNA: TGTGCCAGCAGCTTTGGGACAGGGTCCAATCAGCCCCAGCATTTT.

The chain combines TRBV6-5 with TRBJ1-4, with D unresolved. V dropped 5 bases and J dropped 7 bases, with 14 bases sitting between them. This CDR3 contains 14 residues. CDR1 and CDR2 from the germline V gene are MNHEY and SVGAGI. CDR3 protein: CASSTAGAPEKLFF. For the CDR3, the DNA is TGTGCCAGCAGTACGGCAGGAGCCCCTGAAAAACTGTTTTTT.

The rearrangement links TRBV5-1 to TRBJ2-3; 10 bases match TRBD2. CDR3 length: 17 residues. From germline, CDR1 is SGHRS and CDR2 YFSETQ. V lost 0 bases to trimming and J lost 2 bases; unmatched junction nucleotides: 6. The CDR3 nucleotides are TGCGCCAGCAGCTTGGCTTTAGCGGGGGGCCCCACAGATACGCAGTATTTT. Protein sequence: CASSLALAGGPTDTQYF.

In its sample, this clonotype was seen a few times. This chain connects TRBV10-3 to TRBJ2-6; D remains ambiguous. Trimming cost V 6 bases and J 0 bases, with 9 bases left between them. CDR3 length: 15 residues. Germline CDR1 is ENHRY and CDR2 is SYGVKD. The CDR3 DNA follows: TGTGCCATCAGCGGCAGCCCCTCTGGGGCCAACGTCCTGACTTTC. It specifies CAISGSPSGANVLTF.

This sequence joins TRBV6-2 or TRBV6-3 and TRBJ2-2, with D maybe TRBD2 (6 bases). Trimming left V 2 bases short and J 5 bases short, with 12 bases between. Per the germline V gene, CDR1 is MNHEY and CDR2 is SVGEGT. The CDR3 loop spans 15 amino acids. The CDR3 region is CASSYESGVTGELFF. The DNA of the CDR3 is TGTGCCAGCAGTTACGAGTCGGGAGTAACCGGGGAGCTGTTTTTT.

This clonotype was detected many times. V is TRBV7-2 and J is TRBJ1-1, with D unresolved. Trimming took 1 base from V and 3 from J, leaving 6 bases between them. This CDR3 spans 13 amino acids. CDR1 is SGHTA, CDR2 FQGNSA, per germline. This CDR3 is CASSLVGYTEAFF. CDR3 nucleotides: TGTGCCAGCAGCTTAGTGGGTTACACTGAAGCTTTCTTT.

This clonotype was found a few times. The chain is built from TRBV6-5 and TRBJ1-1, with D maybe TRBD1 (6 bases). The CDR3 runs 14 residues. Trimming left V 5 bases short and J 10 bases short, with 20 bases between. Germline loops: CDR1 MNHEY, CDR2 SVGAGI. CDR3 loop: CASSTNNRALGAFF. Written as DNA, the CDR3 is TGTGCCAGCAGTACAAACAACAGGGCTTTGGGAGCTTTCTTT.